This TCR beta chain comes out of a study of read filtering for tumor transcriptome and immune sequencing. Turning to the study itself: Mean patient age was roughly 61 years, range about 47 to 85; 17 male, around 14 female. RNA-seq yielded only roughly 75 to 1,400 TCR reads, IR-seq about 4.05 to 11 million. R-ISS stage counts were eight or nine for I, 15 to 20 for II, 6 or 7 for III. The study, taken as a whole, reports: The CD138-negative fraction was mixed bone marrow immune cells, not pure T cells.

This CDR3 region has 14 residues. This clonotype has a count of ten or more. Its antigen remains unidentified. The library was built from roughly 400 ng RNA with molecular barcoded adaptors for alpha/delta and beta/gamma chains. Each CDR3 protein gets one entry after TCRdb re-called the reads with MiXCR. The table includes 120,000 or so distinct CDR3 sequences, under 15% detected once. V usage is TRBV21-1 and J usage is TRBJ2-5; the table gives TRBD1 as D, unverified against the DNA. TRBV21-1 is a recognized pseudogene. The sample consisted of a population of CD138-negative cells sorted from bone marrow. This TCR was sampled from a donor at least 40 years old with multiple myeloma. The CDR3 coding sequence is TGTGCCAGCAGAAAAAGCGGGGGGCTGGAGACCCAGTACTTC. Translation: CASRKSGGLETQYF.